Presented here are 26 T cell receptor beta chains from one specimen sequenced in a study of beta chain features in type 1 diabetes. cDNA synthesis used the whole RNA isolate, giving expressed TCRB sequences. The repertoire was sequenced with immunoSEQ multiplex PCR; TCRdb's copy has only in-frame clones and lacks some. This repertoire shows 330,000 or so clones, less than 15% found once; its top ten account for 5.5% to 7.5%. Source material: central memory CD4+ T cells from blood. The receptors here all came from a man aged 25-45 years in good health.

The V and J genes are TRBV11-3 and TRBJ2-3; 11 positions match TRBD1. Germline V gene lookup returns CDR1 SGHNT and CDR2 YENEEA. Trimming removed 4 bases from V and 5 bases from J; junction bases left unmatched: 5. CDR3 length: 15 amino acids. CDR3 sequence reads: CASSWGQGVVDTQYF. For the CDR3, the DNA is TGTGCCAGCAGCTGGGGACAGGGGGTAGTAGATACGCAGTATTTT.

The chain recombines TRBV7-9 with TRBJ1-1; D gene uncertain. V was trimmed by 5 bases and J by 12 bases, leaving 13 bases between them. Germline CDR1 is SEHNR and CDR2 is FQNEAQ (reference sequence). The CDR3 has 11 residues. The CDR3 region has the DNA TGTGCCAGCAGCCCGTCCGTTTATCCTTTCTTT. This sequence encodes CASSPSVYPFF.

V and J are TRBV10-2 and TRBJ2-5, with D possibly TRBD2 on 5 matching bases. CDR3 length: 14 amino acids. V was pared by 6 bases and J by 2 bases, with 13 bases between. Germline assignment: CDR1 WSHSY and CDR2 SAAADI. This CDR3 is CASRSADQQETQYF. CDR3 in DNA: TGCGCCAGCAGATCAGCGGACCAACAAGAGACCCAGTACTTC.

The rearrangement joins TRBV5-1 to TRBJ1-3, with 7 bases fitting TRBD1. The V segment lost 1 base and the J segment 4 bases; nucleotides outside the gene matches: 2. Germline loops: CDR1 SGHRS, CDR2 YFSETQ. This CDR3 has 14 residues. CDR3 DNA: TGCGCCAGCAGCTTGAGGACAGGAGGAAACACCATATATTTT. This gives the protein CASSLRTGGNTIYF.

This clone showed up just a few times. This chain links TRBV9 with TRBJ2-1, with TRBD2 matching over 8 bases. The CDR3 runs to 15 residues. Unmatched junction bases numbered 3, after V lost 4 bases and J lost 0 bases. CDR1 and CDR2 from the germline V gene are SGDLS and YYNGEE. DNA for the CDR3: TGTGCCAGCAGCCCGGGGGGGAGCTCCTACAATGAGCAGTTCTTC. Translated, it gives CASSPGGSSYNEQFF.

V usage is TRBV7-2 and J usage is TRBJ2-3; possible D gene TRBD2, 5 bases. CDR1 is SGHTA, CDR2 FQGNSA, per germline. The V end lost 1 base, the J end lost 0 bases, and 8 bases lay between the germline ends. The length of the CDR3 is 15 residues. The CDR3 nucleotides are TGTGCCAGCAGCTTAGGACGGGGAAGCACAGATACGCAGTATTTT. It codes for CASSLGRGSTDTQYF.

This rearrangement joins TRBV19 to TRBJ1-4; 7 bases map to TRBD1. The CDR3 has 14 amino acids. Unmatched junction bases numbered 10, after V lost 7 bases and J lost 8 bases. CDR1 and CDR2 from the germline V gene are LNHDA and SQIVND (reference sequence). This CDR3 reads CASNPHRGGEKLFF. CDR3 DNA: TGTGCCAGTAATCCCCACAGGGGCGGCGAAAAACTGTTTTTT.

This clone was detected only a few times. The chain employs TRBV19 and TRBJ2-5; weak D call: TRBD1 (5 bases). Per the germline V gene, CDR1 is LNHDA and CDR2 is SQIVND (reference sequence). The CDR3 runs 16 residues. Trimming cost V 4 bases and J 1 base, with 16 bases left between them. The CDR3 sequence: CASSKTASRVQETQYF. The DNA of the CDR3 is TGTGCCAGTAGTAAGACCGCTTCCAGGGTCCAAGAGACCCAGTACTTC.

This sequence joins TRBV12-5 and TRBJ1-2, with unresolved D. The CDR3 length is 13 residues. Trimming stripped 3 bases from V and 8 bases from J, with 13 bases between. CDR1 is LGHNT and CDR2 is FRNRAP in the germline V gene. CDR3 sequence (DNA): TGTGCTAGTGGTTTTGAGGAGGGCGTGGGCTACACCTTC. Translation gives CASGFEEGVGYTF.

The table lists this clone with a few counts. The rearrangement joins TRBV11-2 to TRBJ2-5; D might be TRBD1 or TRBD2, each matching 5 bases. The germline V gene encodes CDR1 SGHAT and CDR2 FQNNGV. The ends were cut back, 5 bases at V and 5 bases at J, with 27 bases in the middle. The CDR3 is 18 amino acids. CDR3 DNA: TGTGCCAGCAGCCTCAATGGGGGAAGGTCGTTGGTTGGGGAGACCCAGTACTTC. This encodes CASSLNGGRSLVGETQYF.

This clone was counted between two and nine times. In DNA, the CDR3 is TGTGCCAGCAGCTTGGGGACAGGGGGCGAAGCTTTCTTT. It encodes CASSLGTGGEAFF. J is TRBJ1-1 and V is TRBV5-6; TRBD1 agrees at 11 bases. J was trimmed by 8 bases and V by 0 bases; bases with no gene match: 0. This CDR3 has 13 amino acids. Per the germline V gene, CDR1 is SGHDT and CDR2 is YYEEEE.

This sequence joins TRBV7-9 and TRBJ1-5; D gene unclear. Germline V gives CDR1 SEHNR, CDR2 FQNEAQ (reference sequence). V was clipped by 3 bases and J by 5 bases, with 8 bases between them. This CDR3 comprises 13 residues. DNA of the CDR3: TGTGCCAGCAGCTTGACACAGCATCAGCCCCAGCATTTT. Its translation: CASSLTQHQPQHF.

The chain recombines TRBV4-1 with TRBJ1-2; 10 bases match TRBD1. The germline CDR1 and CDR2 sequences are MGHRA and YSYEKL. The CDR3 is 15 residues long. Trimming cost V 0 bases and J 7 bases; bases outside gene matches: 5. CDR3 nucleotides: TGCGCCAGCAGCCAAGATCCGGGACAGGGGATTGGCTACACCTTC. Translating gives CASSQDPGQGIGYTF.

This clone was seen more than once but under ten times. The CDR3 reads CAWSGRASGYNEQFF. The CDR3 bases are TGTGCCTGGAGTGGAAGAGCTAGCGGCTACAATGAGCAGTTCTTC. This chain joins TRBV30 and TRBJ2-1; 7 nucleotides match TRBD2. The V and J ends lost 1 base and 3 bases, in that order; junction bases with no gene match: 6. CDR3 length: 15 residues. CDR1 GTSNPN and CDR2 SVGIG come from the germline V gene (reference sequence). The entire variable domain, with the rest obtained from reference TRBV30 and TRBJ2-1, is as follows: SQTIHQWPATLVQPVGSPLSLECTVEGTSNPNLYWYRQAAGRGLQLLFYSVGIGQISSEVPQNLSASRPQDRQFILSSKKLLLSDSGFYLCAWSGRASGYNEQFFGPGTRLTVL.

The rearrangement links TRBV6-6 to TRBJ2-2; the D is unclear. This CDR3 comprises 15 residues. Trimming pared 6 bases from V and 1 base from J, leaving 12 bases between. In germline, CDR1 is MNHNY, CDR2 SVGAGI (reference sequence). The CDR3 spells CASSPPKRNTGELFF. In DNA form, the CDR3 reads TGTGCCAGCAGCCCCCCAAAAAGGAACACCGGGGAGCTGTTTTTT.

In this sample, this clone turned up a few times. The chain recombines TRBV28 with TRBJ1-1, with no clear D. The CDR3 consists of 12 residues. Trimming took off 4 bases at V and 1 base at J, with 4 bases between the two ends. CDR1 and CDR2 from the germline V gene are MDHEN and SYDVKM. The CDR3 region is CASSSKNTEAFF. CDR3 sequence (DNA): TGTGCCAGCAGTTCGAAGAACACTGAAGCTTTCTTT.

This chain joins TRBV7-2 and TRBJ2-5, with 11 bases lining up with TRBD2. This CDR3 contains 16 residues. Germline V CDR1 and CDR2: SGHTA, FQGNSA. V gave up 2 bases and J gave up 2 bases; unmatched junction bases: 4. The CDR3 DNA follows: TGTGCCAGCAGCTTATCAGCTAGCGGGGGGCAAGAGACCCAGTACTTC. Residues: CASSLSASGGQETQYF.

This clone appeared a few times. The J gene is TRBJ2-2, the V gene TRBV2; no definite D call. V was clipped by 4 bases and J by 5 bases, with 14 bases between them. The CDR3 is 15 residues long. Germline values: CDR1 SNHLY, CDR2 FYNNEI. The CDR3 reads CASSGGRVETGELFF. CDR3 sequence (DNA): TGTGCCAGCAGTGGCGGAAGGGTTGAAACCGGGGAGCTGTTTTTT.

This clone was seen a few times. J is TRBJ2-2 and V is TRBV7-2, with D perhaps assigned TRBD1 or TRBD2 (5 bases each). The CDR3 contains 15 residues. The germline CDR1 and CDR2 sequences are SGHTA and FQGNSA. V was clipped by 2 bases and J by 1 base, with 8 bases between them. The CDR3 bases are TGTGCCAGCAGCTTAACTAGGGGGAACACCGGGGAGCTGTTTTTT. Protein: CASSLTRGNTGELFF.

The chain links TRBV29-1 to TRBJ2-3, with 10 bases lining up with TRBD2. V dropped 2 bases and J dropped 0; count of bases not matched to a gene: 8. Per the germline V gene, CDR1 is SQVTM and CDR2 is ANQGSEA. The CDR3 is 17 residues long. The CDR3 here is CSVEPPAGGGSTDTQYF. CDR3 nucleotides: TGCAGCGTTGAACCTCCAGCGGGAGGGGGAAGCACAGATACGCAGTATTTT.

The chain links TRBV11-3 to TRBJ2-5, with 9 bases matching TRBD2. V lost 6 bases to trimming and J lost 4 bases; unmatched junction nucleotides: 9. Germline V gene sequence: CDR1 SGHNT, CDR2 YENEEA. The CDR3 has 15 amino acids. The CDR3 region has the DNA TGTGCCAGCAGTTCCCGGCGGGAGGGCCGAGAGACCCAGTACTTC. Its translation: CASSSRREGRETQYF. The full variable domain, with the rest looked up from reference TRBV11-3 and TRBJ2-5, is EAGVVQSPRYKIIEKKQPVAFWCNPISGHNTLYWYLQNLGQGPELLIRYENEEAVDDSQLPKDRFSAERLKGVDSTLKIQPAELGDSAVYLCASSSRREGRETQYFGPGTRLLVL.

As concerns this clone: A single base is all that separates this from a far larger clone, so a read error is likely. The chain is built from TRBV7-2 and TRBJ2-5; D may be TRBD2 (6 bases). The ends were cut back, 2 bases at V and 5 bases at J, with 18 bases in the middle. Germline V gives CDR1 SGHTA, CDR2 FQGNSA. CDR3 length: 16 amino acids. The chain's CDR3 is CASSLLGPGVIETQYF. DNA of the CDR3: TGTGCCAGCAGCTTATTGGGACCGGGGGTTATCGAGACCCAGTACTTC.

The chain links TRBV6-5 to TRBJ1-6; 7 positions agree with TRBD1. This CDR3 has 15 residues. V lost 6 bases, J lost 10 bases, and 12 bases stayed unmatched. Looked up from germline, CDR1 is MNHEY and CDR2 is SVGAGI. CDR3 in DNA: TGTGCCAGCAGGCCTCCAGGGGGGAAGGGATCACCCCTCCACTTT. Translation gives CASRPPGGKGSPLHF.

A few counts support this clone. The CDR3 sequence: CAWRRQGNYGYTF. CDR3 DNA: TGTGCCTGGAGGCGACAGGGAAACTATGGCTACACCTTC. The gene calls are TRBV30 and TRBJ1-2, with 7 bases aligning to TRBD1. With V trimmed by 3 bases and J by 2 bases, 3 bases remained unmatched. The CDR3 has 13 residues. The V gene's germline CDR1 is GTSNPN and CDR2 SVGIG (reference sequence). The complete variable domain, with remaining parts taken from reference TRBV30 and TRBJ1-2, reads SQTIHQWPATLVQPVGSPLSLECTVEGTSNPNLYWYRQAAGRGLQLLFYSVGIGQISSEVPQNLSASRPQDRQFILSSKKLLLSDSGFYLCAWRRQGNYGYTFGSGTRLTVV.

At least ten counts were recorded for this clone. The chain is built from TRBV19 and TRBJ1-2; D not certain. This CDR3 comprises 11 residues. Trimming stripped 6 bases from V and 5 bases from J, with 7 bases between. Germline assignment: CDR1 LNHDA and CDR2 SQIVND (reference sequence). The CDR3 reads CASRREYGYTF. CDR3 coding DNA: TGTGCCAGTAGGCGAGAATATGGCTACACCTTC. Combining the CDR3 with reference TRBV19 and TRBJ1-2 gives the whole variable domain DGGITQSPKYLFRKEGQNVTLSCEQNLNHDAMYWYRQDPGQGLRLIYYSQIVNDFQKGDIAEGYSVSREKKESFPLTVTSAQKNPTAFYLCASRREYGYTFGSGTRLTVV.

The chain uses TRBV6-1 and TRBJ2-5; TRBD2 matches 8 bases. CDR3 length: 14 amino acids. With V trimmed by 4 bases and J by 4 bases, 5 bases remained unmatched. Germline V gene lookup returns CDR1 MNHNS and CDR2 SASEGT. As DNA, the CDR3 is TGTGCCAGCAGTGCCGGGACTAGGGGAGAGACCCAGTACTTC. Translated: CASSAGTRGETQYF.